A selection of T cell receptor beta chains follows, all from one sample in a study. TCRdb itself ran the multiplex PCR reads through MiXCR, one entry per CDR3 protein. The sample lists 2,200 or so distinct CDR3 sequences; approximately 0.97% were seen once. The sample comprised tumor-infiltrating Tregs sorted from the breast tumor. The source is a female donor with breast cancer. CDR3s include the opening cysteine and the closing phenylalanine or tryptophan. A D gene is named only where the DNA matches it firmly. The size of a clone is reported for some rows only, either as once, few or many, or as a class for expanded clones.

d_gene: -; j_gene: TRBJ1-2; v_gene: TRBV12-3/TRBV12-4; abundance: medium-sized; CDR3aa: CASRSLAQGYTF; CDR3nt: TGTGCCAGCAGAAGCTTGGCGCAGGGCTACACCTTC
d_gene: -; j_gene: TRBJ1-2; v_gene: TRBV12-3/TRBV12-4; abundance: medium-sized; CDR3aa: CASSAQGAYGYTF; CDR3nt: TGTGCCAGCAGTGCACAGGGAGCCTATGGCTACACCTTC
d_gene: TRBD1; j_gene: TRBJ1-2; v_gene: TRBV12-3/TRBV12-4; abundance: -; CDR3aa: CASSRTGKDGYTF; CDR3nt: TGTGCCAGCAGTCGGACAGGGAAGGATGGCTACACCTTC
d_gene: -; j_gene: TRBJ1-2; v_gene: TRBV12-3/TRBV12-4; abundance: medium-sized; CDR3aa: CASSQQVSYGYTF; CDR3nt: TGTGCCAGCAGTCAACAGGTGTCATATGGCTACACCTTC
d_gene: TRBD1; j_gene: TRBJ1-2; v_gene: TRBV12-3/TRBV12-4; abundance: many; CDR3aa: CASSLRDRGYGYTF; CDR3nt: TGTGCCAGCAGTTTAAGGGACAGAGGGTATGGCTACACCTTC
d_gene: -; j_gene: TRBJ1-2; v_gene: TRBV12-3/TRBV12-4; abundance: -; CDR3aa: CASSLRRTSNYGYTF; CDR3nt: TGTGCCAGCAGTTTAAGGCGGACGTCTAACTATGGCTACACCTTC
d_gene: TRBD1; j_gene: TRBJ1-2; v_gene: TRBV12-3/TRBV12-4; abundance: medium-sized; CDR3aa: CASSVDRAGYTF; CDR3nt: TGTGCCAGCAGTGTGGACAGGGCGGGCTACACCTTC
d_gene: -; j_gene: TRBJ1-2; v_gene: TRBV12-3/TRBV12-4; abundance: medium-sized; CDR3aa: CASSSTDALYGYTF; CDR3nt: TGTGCCAGCAGCTCGACAGACGCTCTATATGGCTACACCTTC
d_gene: -; j_gene: TRBJ1-2; v_gene: TRBV12-3/TRBV12-4; abundance: many; CDR3aa: CASSLGWNYGYTF; CDR3nt: TGTGCCAGCAGTTTAGGGTGGAACTATGGCTACACCTTC
d_gene: -; j_gene: TRBJ1-2; v_gene: TRBV12-3/TRBV12-4; abundance: -; CDR3aa: CASSLTGSHYGYTF; CDR3nt: TGTGCCAGCAGTTTAACGGGCAGCCACTATGGCTACACCTTC
d_gene: -; j_gene: TRBJ1-2; v_gene: TRBV12-3/TRBV12-4; abundance: medium-sized; CDR3aa: CASTSPWEGLGYTF; CDR3nt: TGTGCCAGCACCTCTCCCTGGGAGGGATTGGGCTACACCTTC
d_gene: -; j_gene: TRBJ1-2; v_gene: TRBV12-3/TRBV12-4; abundance: medium-sized; CDR3aa: CASSFQGAGGYTF; CDR3nt: TGTGCCAGCAGTTTCCAGGGAGCTGGTGGCTACACCTTC
d_gene: -; j_gene: TRBJ1-2; v_gene: TRBV12-3/TRBV12-4; abundance: medium-sized; CDR3aa: CASSFSSSNYGYTF; CDR3nt: TGTGCCAGCAGTTTCTCCTCGTCTAACTATGGCTACACCTTC
d_gene: -; j_gene: TRBJ1-2; v_gene: TRBV12-3/TRBV12-4; abundance: -; CDR3aa: CASSLSGEGYTF; CDR3nt: TGTGCCAGCAGTTTATCTGGAGAGGGCTACACCTTC
d_gene: -; j_gene: TRBJ1-2; v_gene: TRBV12-3/TRBV12-4; abundance: medium-sized; CDR3aa: CASRSGLFYGYTF; CDR3nt: TGTGCCAGCAGATCTGGACTGTTCTATGGCTACACCTTC
d_gene: -; j_gene: TRBJ1-2; v_gene: TRBV12-3/TRBV12-4; abundance: -; CDR3aa: CASRSDRNYGYTF; CDR3nt: TGTGCCAGCAGATCGGACAGAAACTATGGCTACACCTTC
d_gene: -; j_gene: TRBJ1-2; v_gene: TRBV12-3/TRBV12-4; abundance: medium-sized; CDR3aa: CASSEQATYGYTF; CDR3nt: TGTGCCAGCAGCGAACAGGCAACCTATGGCTACACCTTC
d_gene: -; j_gene: TRBJ1-2; v_gene: TRBV12-3/TRBV12-4; abundance: large; CDR3aa: CASSIRRSLIGYTF; CDR3nt: TGTGCCAGCAGTATCCGGCGGAGTCTGATCGGCTACACCTTC
d_gene: TRBD1; j_gene: TRBJ1-2; v_gene: TRBV12-3/TRBV12-4; abundance: medium-sized; CDR3aa: CASSRTGTNYGYTF; CDR3nt: TGTGCCAGCAGTCGGACAGGGACTAACTATGGCTACACCTTC
d_gene: -; j_gene: TRBJ1-2; v_gene: TRBV12-3/TRBV12-4; abundance: medium-sized; CDR3aa: CASSALTGNGYTF; CDR3nt: TGTGCCAGCAGTGCCCTGACAGGAAATGGCTACACCTTC
d_gene: -; j_gene: TRBJ1-2; v_gene: TRBV12-3/TRBV12-4; abundance: medium-sized; CDR3aa: CASSLAQGIGYTF; CDR3nt: TGTGCCAGCAGTTTAGCACAGGGTATAGGCTACACCTTC
d_gene: TRBD1; j_gene: TRBJ1-2; v_gene: TRBV12-3/TRBV12-4; abundance: -; CDR3aa: CASSSRDRPRDGYTF; CDR3nt: TGTGCCAGCAGTTCCCGGGACAGGCCCCGAGACGGCTACACCTTC
d_gene: -; j_gene: TRBJ1-2; v_gene: TRBV12-3/TRBV12-4; abundance: medium-sized; CDR3aa: CASTPDSRNYGYTF; CDR3nt: TGTGCCAGCACCCCGGACAGCCGTAACTATGGCTACACCTTC
d_gene: TRBD1; j_gene: TRBJ1-2; v_gene: TRBV12-3/TRBV12-4; abundance: medium-sized; CDR3aa: CASSSTGNYGYTF; CDR3nt: TGTGCCAGCAGTTCGACAGGGAACTATGGCTACACCTTC
d_gene: -; j_gene: TRBJ1-2; v_gene: TRBV12-3/TRBV12-4; abundance: medium-sized; CDR3aa: CASSLNQGPNYGYTF; CDR3nt: TGTGCCAGCAGTTTAAACCAGGGACCTAACTATGGCTACACCTTC
d_gene: -; j_gene: TRBJ1-2; v_gene: TRBV12-3/TRBV12-4; abundance: medium-sized; CDR3aa: CASSFRTAYGYTF; CDR3nt: TGTGCCAGCAGTTTTCGGACAGCCTATGGCTACACCTTC
d_gene: -; j_gene: TRBJ1-2; v_gene: TRBV12-3/TRBV12-4; abundance: medium-sized; CDR3aa: CASSSLQGNYGYTF; CDR3nt: TGTGCCAGCAGTTCATTACAGGGAAACTATGGCTACACCTTC